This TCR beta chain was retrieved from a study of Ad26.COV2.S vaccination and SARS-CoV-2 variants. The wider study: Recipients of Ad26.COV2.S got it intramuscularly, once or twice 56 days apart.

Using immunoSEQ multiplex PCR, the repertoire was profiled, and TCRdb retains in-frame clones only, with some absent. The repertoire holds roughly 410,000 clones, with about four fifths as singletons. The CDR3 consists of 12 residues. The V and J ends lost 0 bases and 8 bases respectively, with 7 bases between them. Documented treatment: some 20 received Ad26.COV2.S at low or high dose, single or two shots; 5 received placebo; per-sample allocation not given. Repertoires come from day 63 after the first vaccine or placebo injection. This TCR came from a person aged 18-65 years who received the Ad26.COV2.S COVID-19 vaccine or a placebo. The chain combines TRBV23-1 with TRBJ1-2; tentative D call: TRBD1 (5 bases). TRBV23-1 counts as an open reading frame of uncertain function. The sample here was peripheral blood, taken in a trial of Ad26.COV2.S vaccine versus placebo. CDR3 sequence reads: CASSQSRGGYTF. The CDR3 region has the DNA TGCGCCAGCAGTCAATCGCGGGGGGGCTACACCTTC.